The 27 T cell receptor beta chains listed next were all sequenced from one sample in a study of cytomegalovirus exposure and HLA in healthy donors. The PCR made use of 60 Vbeta and 13 Jbeta primers. Profiling relied on immunoSEQ multiplex PCR, and the TCRdb table lists in-frame clones only, not all of them. This repertoire shows about 140,000 clones, approximately 88% found once; its top ten account for 0.45% to 0.55%. Material for sequencing was PBMCs. These receptors came from a woman aged 35 to 49 in good health and CMV-seronegative.

This chain uses TRBV6-5 with TRBJ1-3; D gene ambiguous. The CDR3 is 13 residues long. Between the trimmed V and J ends, which lost 5 bases and 3 bases, there was a span of 8 bases. CDR1 and CDR2 from the germline V gene are MNHEY and SVGAGI. CDR3: CASSENSGNTIYF. The CDR3 DNA sequence: TGTGCCAGCAGTGAAAACAGTGGAAACACCATATATTTT.

The chain recombines TRBV21-1 with TRBJ2-1; TRBD2 is the table's D call, not checked against the DNA. TRBV21-1 is marked as a pseudogene. The CDR3 spans 16 residues. The CDR3 protein is CASSTYHGSRPDEQFF. For the CDR3, the DNA is TGTGCCAGCAGCACCTACCACGGATCTAGACCCGATGAGCAGTTCTTC.

This chain joins TRBV28 and TRBJ2-1; no definite D call. V lost 6 bases, J lost 9 bases, and 12 bases lay in between. In germline, CDR1 is MDHEN, CDR2 SYDVKM. There are 12 residues in the CDR3. The CDR3 DNA is TGTGCCAGCAGCCGGGTCCAAGGTGAGCAGTTCTTC. Translated, it gives CASSRVQGEQFF.

The gene calls are TRBV7-9 and TRBJ1-2, with TRBD1 as a possible D gene (6 bases). The CDR3 consists of 14 residues. Looked up from germline, CDR1 is SEHNR and CDR2 is FQNEAQ (reference sequence). V was cut by 7 bases and J by 5 bases, with 17 bases left in between. The CDR3 DNA follows: TGTGCCAGCACCCCGGGGACAACTCTTTATGGCTACACCTTC. It translates to CASTPGTTLYGYTF.

The chain recombines TRBV28 with TRBJ1-1; maybe TRBD1 (5 bases). V lost 7 bases and J 0 bases, leaving 18 bases between the germline ends. The CDR3 extends over 16 amino acids. CDR1 is MDHEN and CDR2 is SYDVKM in the germline V gene. The CDR3 nucleotides read TGTGCCAGCACCGTTATCGGGGGAGGGATGAACACTGAAGCTTTCTTT. Its protein is CASTVIGGGMNTEAFF.

The chain couples TRBV11-2 to TRBJ2-1; the D gene is possibly TRBD2 (5 bases). The CDR3 totals 16 residues. V lost 0 bases and J lost 3, with 12 bases in between. CDR1 and CDR2 from the germline V gene are SGHAT and FQNNGV. The CDR3 is CASSLERLALYNEQFF. The CDR3 DNA is TGTGCCAGCAGCTTAGAACGGCTAGCCCTCTACAATGAGCAGTTCTTC.

This clone occurred once. The V and J genes are TRBV19 and TRBJ2-5, with D maybe TRBD1 (5 bases). The J call may be faulty, since TRBJ2-7 better matches the DNA end. Germline V gene lookup returns CDR1 LNHDA and CDR2 SQIVND (reference sequence). The CDR3 consists of 16 residues. The CDR3 spells CASSIRAWQGFGEQYF. The DNA for the CDR3 is TGTGCCAGTAGTATTCGCGCTTGGCAGGGTTTTGGCGAGCAGTACTTC.

J is TRBJ2-7 and V is TRBV19; 8 bases match TRBD1. This CDR3 spans 15 amino acids. With 4 bases clipped from V and 2 bases from J, the junction kept 7 bases outside the gene matches. Germline V gene lookup returns CDR1 LNHDA and CDR2 SQIVND (reference sequence). The CDR3 is CASSTRQGIAYEQYF. In DNA, the CDR3 is TGTGCCAGTAGTACCCGACAGGGGATAGCCTACGAGCAGTACTTC.

The DNA for the CDR3 is TGCGCCAGCAGCTTACCTAGCGGGAGTTTGAGCACCGGGGAGCTGTTTTTT. This encodes CASSLPSGSLSTGELFF. V and J are TRBV5-1 and TRBJ2-2; 10 bases fit TRBD2. Germline CDR1 is SGHRS and CDR2 is YFSETQ. The CDR3 runs to 17 residues. V shed 2 bases and J 4 bases; nucleotides not matched to a gene: 8.

A single count supports this clone. The V call is TRBV15, the J call TRBJ1-5, with 10 bases matching TRBD1. Germline trimming cut 5 bases from V and 7 bases from J; bases unmatched to any gene: 8. The CDR3 totals 15 residues. The germline V gene encodes CDR1 LNHNV and CDR2 YYDKDF (reference sequence). CDR3 protein: CATSRDRGRGQPQHF. As DNA, the CDR3 is TGTGCCACCAGCCGGGACAGGGGACGTGGACAGCCCCAGCATTTT.

This clone was counted a single time. This sequence joins TRBV6-5 and TRBJ2-3; TRBD1 matches 10 bases. Trimming at V came to 5 bases and at J to 4 bases, leaving 6 bases not matched to a gene. This CDR3 is built from 15 residues. In germline, CDR1 is MNHEY, CDR2 SVGAGI. CDR3 amino acids: CASSGGTGVADTQYF. The CDR3 DNA sequence: TGTGCCAGCAGTGGGGGGACAGGGGTGGCAGATACGCAGTATTTT.

On this clone itself: The junction shows a germline mismatch at one end, possibly a read error. The genes are TRBV18 and TRBJ2-1; D may be TRBD2 (6 bases). CDR1 KGHSH and CDR2 LQKENI come from the germline V gene. The CDR3 consists of 16 residues. The CDR3 region is CASSPLATRGYNEQFF. CDR3 in DNA: TGTGCCAGCTCCCCACTCGCGACTAGAGGGTACAATGAGCAGTTCTTC.

The V and J genes are TRBV19 and TRBJ2-5, with TRBD1 matching over 7 bases. CDR3 length: 16 residues. V was pared by 5 bases and J by 3 bases, with 12 bases of the junction left unmatched. Germline V gives CDR1 LNHDA, CDR2 SQIVND (reference sequence). CDR3 protein: CASSPPLRGLEETQYF. The CDR3 nucleotides are TGTGCCAGTAGTCCTCCCCTTAGGGGGCTGGAAGAGACCCAGTACTTC. Full variable domain (remainder filled in from reference TRBV19 and TRBJ2-5): DGGITQSPKYLFRKEGQNVTLSCEQNLNHDAMYWYRQDPGQGLRLIYYSQIVNDFQKGDIAEGYSVSREKKESFPLTVTSAQKNPTAFYLCASSPPLRGLEETQYFGPGTRLLVL.

CDR3 DNA: TGTGCCAGCAGCCCTACCCTACATGGCTACACCTTC. Its protein product is CASSPTLHGYTF. V and J are TRBV9 and TRBJ1-2; no clear D gene. The germline V gene encodes CDR1 SGDLS and CDR2 YYNGEE. The CDR3 consists of 12 residues. Trimming removed 4 bases at V and 6 bases at J, with 10 bases between.

This chain connects TRBV4-3 to TRBJ1-1; D uncertain. Germline values: CDR1 LGHNA, CDR2 YSLEER. CDR3 length: 15 residues. Trimming pared 1 base from V and 3 bases from J, leaving 12 bases between. The CDR3 DNA is TGCGCCAGCAGCCAAGGCTCTTACGGGGACACTGAAGCTTTCTTT. Translation gives CASSQGSYGDTEAFF.

CDR3 region: CASSVGGQGYEQYF. CDR3 nucleotides: TGTGCCAGCAGCGTAGGGGGACAGGGGTACGAGCAGTACTTC. This chain connects TRBV9 to TRBJ2-7; 10 nucleotides line up with TRBD1. Trimming cost V 0 bases and J 4 bases; bases outside gene matches: 1. The CDR3 totals 14 residues. Germline lookup yields CDR1 SGDLS and CDR2 YYNGEE.

The chain employs TRBV4-1 and TRBJ1-2; D gene uncertain. CDR3 length: 14 amino acids. Per germline, CDR1 MGHRA and CDR2 YSYEKL. V was pared by 1 base and J by 5 bases, with 11 bases between. The CDR3 reads CASSQGGQIYGYTF. The CDR3 region has the DNA TGCGCCAGCAGCCAAGGCGGGCAGATTTATGGCTACACCTTC.

This sequence joins TRBV6-1 and TRBJ2-3; 8 bases are shared with TRBD1. The V gene end was trimmed by 2 bases and the J gene end by 2 bases; junction bases not matched to a gene: 9. Germline-derived CDR1 and CDR2 are MNHNS and SASEGT. This CDR3 is built from 17 residues. In nucleotides, the CDR3 is TGTGCCAGCAGTGAACAAGTCGGGACAGGTCTCACAGATACGCAGTATTTT. As protein: CASSEQVGTGLTDTQYF.

This sequence joins TRBV7-8 and TRBJ2-1; 7 bases are shared with TRBD2. Germline loops: CDR1 SGHVS, CDR2 FQNEAQ. There are 14 residues in the CDR3. The J segment lost 4 bases and the V segment lost 10 bases, leaving 10 bases of the junction unmatched. In DNA form, the CDR3 reads TGTGCCAACGGACCGGGACTACCTTACAATGAGCAGTTCTTC. This codes for CANGPGLPYNEQFF.

The chain uses TRBV25-1 and TRBJ2-7; D call uncertain. Between the trimmed V and J ends, which lost 6 bases and 3 bases, there was a span of 9 bases. Germline V CDR1 and CDR2: MGHDK, SYGVNS. The CDR3 sequence is 12 residues long. CDR3 nucleotides: TGTGCCAGCAGCACGCCCTACTACGAGCAGTACTTC. Protein sequence: CASSTPYYEQYF.

The chain recombines TRBV11-2 with TRBJ2-7; 7 bases line up with TRBD2. The CDR3 sequence is 17 residues long. Germline values: CDR1 SGHAT, CDR2 FQNNGV. J gave up 0 bases and V 5 bases, and 13 bases lay outside the gene matches. CDR3 nucleotide sequence: TGTGCCAGCAGCCCCGGGGTCCGGGACTATAGCTCCTACGAGCAGTACTTC. The encoded protein is CASSPGVRDYSSYEQYF.

J is TRBJ2-7 and V is TRBV30; D is unresolved. The germline CDR1 and CDR2 sequences are GTSNPN and SVGIG (reference sequence). V lost 0 bases and J lost 1, with 4 bases in between. The CDR3 extends over 12 amino acids. The CDR3, as DNA: TGTGCCTGGAGTGTTAGTTCCTACGAGCAGTACTTC. Translating it yields CAWSVSSYEQYF.

This chain links TRBV30 with TRBJ1-1; the D gene is possibly TRBD1 (5 bases). Trimming took 4 bases from V and 4 from J, leaving 10 bases between them. CDR1 is GTSNPN, CDR2 SVGIG, per germline (reference sequence). CDR3 length: 12 amino acids. The CDR3 DNA reads TGTGCCTGGAAACAGGTTGGCACTGAAGCTTTCTTT. It translates to CAWKQVGTEAFF.

The V call is TRBV7-9, the J call TRBJ2-5; TRBD2 agrees at 7 bases. The CDR3 sequence is 15 residues long. Trimming cost V 4 bases and J 2 bases; bases outside gene matches: 7. Germline values: CDR1 SEHNR, CDR2 FQNEAQ (reference sequence). The CDR3 is CASSYLGLEQETQYF. The CDR3 region has the DNA TGTGCCAGCAGCTACCTAGGACTAGAACAAGAGACCCAGTACTTC.

The chain combines TRBV6-5 with TRBJ2-7; D is unresolved. CDR1 and CDR2 from the germline V gene are MNHEY and SVGAGI. There are 15 residues in the CDR3. Trimming left V 7 bases short and J 4 bases short, with 20 bases between. The DNA of the CDR3 is TGTGCCAGCAAAAACTCCGCGATAGAGTTTTACGAGCAGTACTTC. Translated, it gives CASKNSAIEFYEQYF.

Concerning this clone itself: A read error may account for a junction end that differs from germline. CDR3 sequence reads: CASSLEGRVPF. The CDR3 bases are TGTGCCAGCAGCTTGGAGGGCAGGGTACCCTTC. The J gene is TRBJ2-7, the V gene TRBV5-6; perhaps TRBD1 as D (5 bases). The length of the CDR3 is 11 residues. The germline gives CDR1 SGHDT, CDR2 YYEEEE. The full variable domain, rest sourced from reference TRBV5-6 and TRBJ2-7, is DAGVTQSPTHLIKTRGQQVTLRCSPKSGHDTVSWYQQALGQGPQFIFQYYEEEERQRGNFPDRFSGHQFPNYSSELNVNALLLGDSALYLCASSLEGRVPFGPGTRLTVT.

The genes are TRBV7-3 and TRBJ2-1; TRBD2 matches at 9 bases. V was pared by 2 bases and J by 7 bases, with 3 bases of the junction left unmatched. Germline V gene data show CDR1 as SGHTA and CDR2 as FQGTGA. The CDR3 is made up of 14 amino acids. The CDR3 DNA sequence: TGTGCCAGCAGCTTAGGCGGGGGGGGTAATGAGCAGTTCTTC. This gives the protein CASSLGGGGNEQFF.